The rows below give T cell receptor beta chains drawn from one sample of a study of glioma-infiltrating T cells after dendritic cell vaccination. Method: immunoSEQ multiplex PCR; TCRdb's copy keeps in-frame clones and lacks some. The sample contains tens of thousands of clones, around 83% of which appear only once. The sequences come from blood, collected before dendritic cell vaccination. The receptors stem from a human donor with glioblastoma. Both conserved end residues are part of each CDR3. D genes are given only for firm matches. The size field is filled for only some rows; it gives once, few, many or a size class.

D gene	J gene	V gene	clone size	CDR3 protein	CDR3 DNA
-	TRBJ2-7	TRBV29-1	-	CSVPLASNSYEQYF	TGCAGCGTTCCTCTAGCGTCGAACTCCTACGAGCAGTACTTC
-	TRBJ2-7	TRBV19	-	CASSIGIHSYEQYF	TGTGCCAGTAGTATCGGGATTCACTCCTACGAGCAGTACTTC
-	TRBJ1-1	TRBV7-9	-	CASSLVVSGNTEAFF	TGTGCCAGCAGCTTAGTGGTTTCGGGGAACACTGAAGCTTTCTTT
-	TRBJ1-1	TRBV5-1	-	CASSWGGRGTEAFF	TGCGCCAGCAGCTGGGGGGGCCGCGGCACTGAAGCTTTCTTT
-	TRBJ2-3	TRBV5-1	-	CASSLGGALETDTQYF	TGCGCCAGCAGCTTGGGTGGGGCGCTGGAAACAGATACGCAGTATTTT
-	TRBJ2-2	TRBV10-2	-	CASSKGMGRDTGELFF	TGCGCCAGCAGTAAGGGGATGGGAAGGGACACCGGGGAGCTGTTTTTT
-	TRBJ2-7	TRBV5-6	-	CASREGIFGYEQYF	TGTGCCAGCAGGGAGGGGATTTTTGGCTACGAGCAGTACTTC
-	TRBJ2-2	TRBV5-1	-	CASSLVVSGELFF	TGCGCCAGCAGCTTGGTAGTCTCCGGGGAGCTGTTTTTT
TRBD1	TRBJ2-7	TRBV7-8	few	CASSPRDSSYEQYF	TGTGCCAGCAGCCCCCGGGACAGTTCCTACGAGCAGTACTTC
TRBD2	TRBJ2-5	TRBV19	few	CASSTWTSGQETQYF	TGTGCCAGTAGTACCTGGACTAGCGGGCAAGAGACCCAGTACTTC
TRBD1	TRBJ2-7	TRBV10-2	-	CASSELGSSGTGNYEQYF	TGCGCCAGCAGTGAGTTGGGGAGTTCCGGGACAGGGAACTACGAGCAGTACTTC
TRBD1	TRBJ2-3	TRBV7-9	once	CASGKTGGLTDTQYF	TGTGCCAGCGGAAAGACAGGGGGGCTCACAGATACGCAGTATTTT
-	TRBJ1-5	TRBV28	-	CASSLFGLGSHQPQHF	TGTGCCAGCAGTTTATTCGGACTGGGGAGCCATCAGCCCCAGCATTTT
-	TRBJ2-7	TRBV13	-	CASSLAQGPYEQYF	TGTGCCAGCAGCTTAGCCCAGGGTCCCTACGAGCAGTACTTC
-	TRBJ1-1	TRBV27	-	CASSLGGASEAFF	TGTGCCAGCAGTTTGGGGGGGGCCTCTGAAGCTTTCTTT
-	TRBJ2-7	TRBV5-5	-	CASSLTRYEQYF	TGTGCCAGCAGCTTGACACGCTACGAGCAGTACTTC
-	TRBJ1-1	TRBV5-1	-	CASSLGVGGLDTEAFF	TGCGCCAGCAGCTTAGGTGTCGGGGGTTTGGACACTGAAGCTTTCTTT
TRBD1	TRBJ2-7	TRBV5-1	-	CASSLGGGQGTLSYEQYF	TGCGCCAGCAGCCTGGGGGGGGGACAGGGCACCCTCTCCTACGAGCAGTACTTC
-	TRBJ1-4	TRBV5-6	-	CASSFSGVSEKLFF	TGTGCCAGCAGCTTTTCGGGAGTAAGTGAAAAACTGTTTTTT
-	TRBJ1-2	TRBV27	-	CASSPDSFAWGYTF	TGTGCCAGCAGTCCGGACAGTTTCGCATGGGGCTACACCTTC
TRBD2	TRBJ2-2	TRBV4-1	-	CASSPSRGILTGELFF	TGCGCCAGCTCTCCCTCGCGGGGGATTCTTACCGGGGAGCTGTTTTTT
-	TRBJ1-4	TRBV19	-	CASRQHLTAEKLFF	TGTGCCAGTAGGCAACACTTGACAGCTGAAAAACTGTTTTTT
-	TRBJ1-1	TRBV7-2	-	CASSLEILSGYTEAFF	TGTGCCAGCAGCTTAGAGATCTTATCGGGGTACACTGAAGCTTTCTTT
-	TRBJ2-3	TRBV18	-	CASSQNRASTDTQYF	TGTGCCAGCTCACAAAATAGAGCTAGCACAGATACGCAGTATTTT
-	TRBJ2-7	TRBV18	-	CASSPGETYEQYF	TGTGCCAGCTCACCCGGTGAGACCTACGAGCAGTACTTC
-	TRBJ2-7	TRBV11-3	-	CASSRDSTYEQYF	TGTGCCAGCAGCCGAGACAGTACCTACGAGCAGTACTTC
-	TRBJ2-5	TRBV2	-	CASRALTSLETQYF	TGTGCCAGCCGAGCCCTAACTAGTTTAGAGACCCAGTACTTC
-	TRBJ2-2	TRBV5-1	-	CASSLRAPTGNTGELFF	TGCGCCAGCAGCTTGCGAGCCCCGACAGGGAACACCGGGGAGCTGTTTTTT
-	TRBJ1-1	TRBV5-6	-	CASSLLRATEAFF	TGTGCCAGCAGCTTGTTGCGGGCCACTGAAGCTTTCTTT
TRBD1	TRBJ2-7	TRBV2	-	CASSWGRTGFGYEQYF	TGTGCCAGCAGTTGGGGGAGGACAGGGTTTGGCTACGAGCAGTACTTC
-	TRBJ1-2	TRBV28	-	CASSPEVDGYTF	TGTGCCAGCAGCCCCGAGGTCGATGGCTACACCTTC
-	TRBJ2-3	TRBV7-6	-	CASSLLRDTQYF	TGTGCCAGCAGCTTACTGCGGGATACGCAGTATTTT
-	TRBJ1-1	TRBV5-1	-	CASSTGGATEAFF	TGCGCCAGCAGCACGGGGGGAGCCACTGAAGCTTTCTTT
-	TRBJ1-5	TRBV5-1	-	CASRAGDNNQPQHF	TGCGCCAGCAGGGCTGGGGACAACAATCAGCCCCAGCATTTT
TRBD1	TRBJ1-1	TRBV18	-	CASSPFGQGANTEAFF	TGTGCCAGCTCACCATTTGGGCAGGGGGCGAACACTGAAGCTTTCTTT
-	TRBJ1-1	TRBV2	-	CASSEGLQREAFF	TGTGCCAGCAGTGAAGGCCTCCAGAGGGAAGCTTTCTTT
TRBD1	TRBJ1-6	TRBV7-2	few	CASSLDQGAEKPLHF	TGTGCCAGCAGCTTAGACCAGGGGGCGGAAAAACCCCTCCACTTT
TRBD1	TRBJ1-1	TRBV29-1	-	CSASGQGPGTEAFF	TGCAGCGCCTCCGGACAGGGGCCGGGCACTGAAGCTTTCTTT